This TCR beta chain was sequenced for a study of CD8 T cells in Susac syndrome (dated by TCRdb to between 2018 and 2021). General notes on the study: Among the Susac syndrome patients who were sequenced, clinically active disease was present in about six and clinical remission was observed in fewer than 10. Whether CD8+ T cell activation and differentiation in Susac syndrome was antigen driven was tested using repertoire sequencing. Susac syndrome patients were therapy-naive, on corticosteroids (some also receiving IVIg), or on IVIg alone at blood withdrawal. General study outcomes and caveats: The study acknowledged that relatively few individuals were included in the TCR sequencing and HLA analysis. The CD4+ T cell repertoire of patients with Susac syndrome showed no detectable clonal expansion.

In regard to this clonotype: The antigen it binds to is not known. The input lacks base qualities; no much larger clone sits a single base away.

RNA was extracted using the RNeasy kit, and roughly 0.5 to 1 microgram was reverse transcribed with random hexamers. The immunoSEQ multiplex PCR assay, which covers 54 Vbeta and 13 Jbeta segments, was used to amplify TCR beta CDR3 regions. PCR amplification bias was corrected using a synthetic template baseline for primer optimization and computational correction. On the study's bioinformatics: Reads were annotated to V, D and J genes per IMGT and analyzed with immunoSEQ Analyzer, keeping only productive sequences. Clonality was calculated as one minus the Shannon entropy normalized by log2 of the number of productive unique sequences. For each patient and control, public and private clones were evaluated among the 100 most prevalent clones. Susac-specific clones were defined as absent from healthy and MS cohorts, some 1,000 published viral clones and other ImmuneACCESS disease sequences. Clones were called with MiXCR by TCRdb after fastp trimmed the public reads at Q25, and only in-frame beta chains were retained. Each CDR3 protein appears once, grouped with its most common genes and DNA. None of the V and J calls come from the authors' own analysis; TCRdb made them. The sample data list some 77,000 distinct CDR3 sequences, and 93% of these were observed just once. The ten largest make up more than 0.13% of the sample.

Peripheral blood CD8+ and CD4+ T cells from healthy donors, Susac syndrome patients and multiple sclerosis patients were profiled using high-throughput TCR beta sequencing. The Susac syndrome patients fulfilled recently defined diagnostic criteria for definite or probable disease. Bulk CD8+ and CD4+ T cells were purified by magnetic negative isolation, whereas CD8+ TEMRA cells were enriched by FACS. Blood was collected in EDTA tubes and processed within 24 hours, with PBMCs isolated through density gradient centrifugation. PBMCs intended for TCR sequencing were cryopreserved in liquid nitrogen and thawed later in a water bath at 37 degrees C. The sorted or isolated CD4+, CD8+ and CD8+ TEMRA cells had a purity of 90% or higher. Taken from cysteine to phenylalanine, the CDR3 has 14 residues. Left in the record is the CDR3 DNA by itself, 42 bases read in frame from the first base. At the junction V is shortened by 5 bases and J by 2 bases, with 15 bases in between. Sequences DFQATT (CDR1) and SNEGSKA (CDR2) are obtained from the germline V gene (reference sequence).

The chain employs TRBV20-1 and TRBJ1-2; there is no confident call for the D gene. The receptor's source is a human donor with Susac syndrome. The sequenced sample consisted of CD4+ T cells from PBMCs. The sequence in DNA is TGCAGTGCTGGGAAGGACTCCAGGAACTATGGCTACACCTTC. Its translation is CSAGKDSRNYGYTF.